A single sample gave rise to the 14 T cell receptor beta chains below, sequenced in a study of blood T cell repertoires in COVID-19. The assay was immunoSEQ multiplex PCR, and TCRdb's table has in-frame clones only and misses some. The sample yields some 150,000 clones, around nine tenths seen once. Sequenced input: peripheral blood. These receptors were taken from a human donor in a cohort sampled during active COVID-19.

This clone came up once. The chain has TRBV4-1 and TRBJ2-7; possible D gene TRBD1, 5 bases. The CDR3 length is 14 residues. The germline V gene has CDR1 MGHRA and CDR2 YSYEKL. V shed 0 bases and J shed 3 bases, with 9 bases lying between them. In nucleotides, the CDR3 is TGCGCCAGCAGCCAAGAAGGGGCGTTCTACGAGCAGTACTTC. Protein: CASSQEGAFYEQYF.

The chain carries TRBV19 and TRBJ1-4; D may be TRBD1 (6 bases). Trimming cost V 3 bases and J 8 bases, with 16 bases left between them. This CDR3 region has 15 residues. Per the germline V gene, CDR1 is LNHDA and CDR2 is SQIVND (reference sequence). Here the CDR3 DNA reads TGTGCCAGTAGTATTGGGCAGGGGAGTACGGAAAAACTGTTTTTT. Protein sequence: CASSIGQGSTEKLFF.

The chain joins TRBV5-6 to TRBJ2-5, with a tentative D call TRBD1 (6 bases). Deletions cut 5 bases from V and 2 bases from J, with 16 bases between. The CDR3 contains 15 residues. The V gene's germline CDR1 is SGHDT and CDR2 YYEEEE. DNA of the CDR3: TGTGCCAGCAGTCAAATTACAGGGAATCAAGAGACCCAGTACTTC. This gives the protein CASSQITGNQETQYF. The full variable domain, in which reference TRBV5-6 and TRBJ2-5 provide the parts outside the CDR3, is DAGVTQSPTHLIKTRGQQVTLRCSPKSGHDTVSWYQQALGQGPQFIFQYYEEEERQRGNFPDRFSGHQFPNYSSELNVNALLLGDSALYLCASSQITGNQETQYFGPGTRLLVL.

The CDR3, as DNA: TGTGCCAGCAGCTTGGTACTAGCGGGGGGCCCCACCTACGAGCAGTACTTC. As protein: CASSLVLAGGPTYEQYF. V is TRBV5-6 and J is TRBJ2-7, with 12 bases that match TRBD2. The CDR3 has 17 amino acids. In germline, CDR1 is SGHDT, CDR2 YYEEEE. The junction had 6 bases not matched to a gene; V was cut back by 0 bases and J by 2 bases.

The gene calls are TRBV19 and TRBJ2-2; 7 positions match TRBD2. Germline-derived CDR1 and CDR2 are LNHDA and SQIVND (reference sequence). CDR3 length equals 14 residues. V gave up 5 bases and J gave up 3 bases; unmatched junction bases: 3. The CDR3 DNA reads as TGTGCCAGTAGTTGGGGAGGGGACACCGGGGAGCTGTTTTTT. This sequence encodes CASSWGGDTGELFF. The variable domain in full, completed from reference TRBV19 and TRBJ2-2, reads DGGITQSPKYLFRKEGQNVTLSCEQNLNHDAMYWYRQDPGQGLRLIYYSQIVNDFQKGDIAEGYSVSREKKESFPLTVTSAQKNPTAFYLCASSWGGDTGELFFGEGSRLTVL.

The chain couples TRBV6-6 to TRBJ1-2; 9 bases are shared with TRBD1. V lost 6 bases and J lost 6; bases outside the gene matches: 8. CDR1 and CDR2 (germline): MNHNY, SVGAGI (reference sequence). The CDR3 loop spans 14 amino acids. The CDR3 DNA reads as TGTGCCAGCAGGGAACCGGGACAGGGCGATGGCTACACCTTC. This codes for CASREPGQGDGYTF.

The rearrangement links TRBV19 to TRBJ1-2; 10 bases align to TRBD1. CDR1 is LNHDA and CDR2 is SQIVND in the germline V gene (reference sequence). V shed 6 bases and J 3 bases; nucleotides not matched to a gene: 10. The CDR3 runs 16 residues. The CDR3 DNA reads TGTGCCAGTAGCGCCGGGGACAGGGGTCACGACTATGGCTACACCTTC. Residues: CASSAGDRGHDYGYTF.

V and J are TRBV6-6 and TRBJ2-3; 10 positions match TRBD1. Germline V gene lookup returns CDR1 MNHNY and CDR2 SVGAGI (reference sequence). The CDR3 has 15 residues. With 6 bases clipped from V and 5 bases from J, the junction kept 8 bases outside the gene matches. The CDR3: CASRGDRGQGDTQYF. CDR3 bases: TGTGCCAGCAGAGGCGACAGGGGGCAAGGAGATACGCAGTATTTT.

J is TRBJ2-5 and V is TRBV24-1; tentatively, D is TRBD2 (6 bases). The CDR3 length is 15 residues. Germline CDR1 reads KGHDR; CDR2 reads SFDVKD. V was trimmed by 0 bases and J by 4 bases, leaving 11 bases between them. The DNA of the CDR3 is TGTGCCACCAGTGATTTGGGAGGGCGGGGAGAGACCCAGTACTTC. As protein: CATSDLGGRGETQYF.

This chain connects TRBV7-2 to TRBJ1-1; no reliable D call. CDR1 and CDR2 (germline): SGHTA, FQGNSA. Trimming took 0 bases from V and 7 from J, leaving 15 bases between them. This CDR3 comprises 15 residues. The CDR3 DNA is TGTGCCAGCAGCTTAGCGTTAGGAGGGTACGGTGAAGCTTTCTTT. This codes for CASSLALGGYGEAFF.

A remark on this clone: In the same sample, other DNA sequences code for this CDR3. This chain links TRBV5-1 with TRBJ1-1, with a weak D call TRBD1 (5 bases). Germline V gives CDR1 SGHRS, CDR2 YFSETQ. V was shortened by 1 base and J by 4 bases, with 8 bases between the two germline ends. The CDR3 runs 13 residues. The CDR3 spells CASSLSGGTEAFF. The CDR3 DNA follows: TGCGCCAGCAGCTTGTCGGGGGGCACTGAAGCTTTCTTT.

The V call is TRBV3-1 (or the pseudogene TRBV3-2), the J call TRBJ2-1; TRBD2 agrees at 13 bases. The germline V gene encodes CDR1 LGHDT and CDR2 YNNKEL (reference sequence). Trimming removed 4 bases from V and 0 bases from J; junction bases left unmatched: 9. This CDR3 contains 19 residues. CDR3 amino acids: CASSLRTSGGPSSYNEQFF. CDR3 sequence (DNA): TGTGCCAGCAGCCTTCGGACTAGCGGGGGCCCAAGCTCCTACAATGAGCAGTTCTTC.

This CDR3 is CASSPGQGAGNTEAFF. CDR3 nucleotide sequence: TGTGCCAGCAGCCCAGGACAGGGGGCAGGTAACACTGAAGCTTTCTTT. The chain has TRBV7-2 and TRBJ1-1; 11 bases are shared with TRBD1. Germline V gene lookup returns CDR1 SGHTA and CDR2 FQGNSA. The CDR3 has 16 residues. V dropped 5 bases and J dropped 2; count of bases not matched to a gene: 7.

This sequence joins TRBV3-1 (or the pseudogene TRBV3-2) and TRBJ2-3, with TRBD2 matching over 12 bases. The CDR3 covers 22 residues. Germline loops: CDR1 LGHDT, CDR2 YNNKEL (reference sequence). J was trimmed by 3 bases and V by 4 bases; bases with no gene match: 23. The CDR3: CASSPLPFLTSGSAPRTDTQYF. Here the CDR3 DNA reads TGTGCCAGCAGCCCCCTCCCCTTCTTGACTAGCGGGAGTGCCCCTAGGACAGATACGCAGTATTTT.